This is a list of T cell receptor beta chains from one sample in a study of blood T cell repertoires in COVID-19. Method: immunoSEQ multiplex PCR; TCRdb's copy keeps in-frame clones and lacks some. Here the sample spans 160,000 or so clones, nearly 80% being singletons. Specimen: peripheral blood. Receptors originate from a woman at least 80 years old with acute or convalescent COVID-19. Each CDR3 is given with its conserved first and last residue.

TRBJ2-2	TRBV11-2	CASSLGQDTGELFF
TRBJ1-1	TRBV7-9	CASSKAGMNTEAFF
TRBJ2-7	TRBV19	CASSPRQGLDEQYF
TRBJ1-1	TRBV2	CASNVQGATEAFF
TRBJ2-1	TRBV11-3	CASSLPREDSNEQFF
TRBJ2-1	TRBV12-5	CASGLVGRADEQFF
TRBJ1-4	TRBV5-1	CASSLVGTGSEKLFF
TRBJ1-2	TRBV21-1	CASSKACLQINYGYTF
TRBJ1-2	TRBV6-2/TRBV6-3	CASSYLPRWYGYTF
TRBJ1-2	TRBV7-9	CASSSGGQTGGGYTF
TRBJ2-1	TRBV7-9	CASSLAKGQGFASEQFF
TRBJ2-5	TRBV7-6	CASSPLTGGTRQETQYF
TRBJ2-5	TRBV7-9	CASSGTGDDAAGTATQYF
TRBJ2-2	TRBV18	CASSPPNGRDTGELFF
TRBJ2-2	TRBV18	CASSQTTQGAGELFF
TRBJ1-5	TRBV7-9	CASSLDWDSGQPQHF
TRBJ2-7	TRBV7-6	CASSDKAQGPYEQYF
TRBJ1-4	TRBV21-1	CASSKRQNIRGEKLFF
TRBJ2-7	TRBV30	CAWSSGTLTYEQYF
TRBJ2-2	TRBV5-1	CASSLVPGRELFF
TRBJ1-5	TRBV7-9	CASSSTDRDMHGVGQPQHF
TRBJ1-2	TRBV5-4	CASTLRGSNYGYTF
TRBJ2-2	TRBV15	CATSRDRGRTGELFF
TRBJ1-4	TRBV19	CASRTDRVGEKLFF
TRBJ2-1	TRBV19	CASSIYGSYNEQFF
TRBJ2-1	TRBV7-9	CASSLYEISGRNEQFF
TRBJ2-3	TRBV2	CASKQGDTQYF
TRBJ1-2	TRBV19	CASSTGTRLGYTF
TRBJ1-2	TRBV5-6	CASSFAYGTGERYGYTF
TRBJ1-2	TRBV5-1	CASSLGTQGDGYTF
TRBJ1-2	TRBV6-5	CASMGTGGAEYTF
TRBJ1-2	TRBV25-1	CASSDIGRQGGGYTF
TRBJ1-6	TRBV2	CASSDWEVSPLHF
TRBJ2-7	TRBV2	CASRVTGYEQYF
TRBJ2-1	TRBV6-5	CASSPGSFSDEQFF
TRBJ1-6	TRBV27	CASSTDRQSPLHF
TRBJ2-3	TRBV11-2	CASSLILAGFPDTQYF
TRBJ1-3	TRBV12-3/TRBV12-4	CASSPPGYTIYF